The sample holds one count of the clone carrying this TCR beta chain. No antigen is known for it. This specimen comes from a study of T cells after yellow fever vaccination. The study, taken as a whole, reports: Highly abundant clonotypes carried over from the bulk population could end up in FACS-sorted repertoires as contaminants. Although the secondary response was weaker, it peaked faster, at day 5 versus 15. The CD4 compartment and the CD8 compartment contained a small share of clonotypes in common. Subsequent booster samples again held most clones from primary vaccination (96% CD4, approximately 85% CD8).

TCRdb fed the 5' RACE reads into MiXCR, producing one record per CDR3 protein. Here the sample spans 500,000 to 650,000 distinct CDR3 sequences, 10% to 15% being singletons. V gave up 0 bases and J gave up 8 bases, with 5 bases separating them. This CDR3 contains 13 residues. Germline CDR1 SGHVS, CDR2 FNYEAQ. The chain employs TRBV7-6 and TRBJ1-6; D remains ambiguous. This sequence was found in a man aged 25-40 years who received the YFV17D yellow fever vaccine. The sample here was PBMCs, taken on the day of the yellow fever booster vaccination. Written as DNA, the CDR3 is TGTGCCAGCAGCTTAGCCCGGGATTCACCCCTCCACTTT. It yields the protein CASSLARDSPLHF. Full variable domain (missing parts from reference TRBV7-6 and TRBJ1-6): GAGVSQSPRYKVTKRGQDVALRCDPISGHVSLYWYRQALGQGPEFLTYFNYEAQQDKSGLPNDRFSAERPEGSISTLTIQRTEQRDSAMYRCASSLARDSPLHFGNGTRLTVT.